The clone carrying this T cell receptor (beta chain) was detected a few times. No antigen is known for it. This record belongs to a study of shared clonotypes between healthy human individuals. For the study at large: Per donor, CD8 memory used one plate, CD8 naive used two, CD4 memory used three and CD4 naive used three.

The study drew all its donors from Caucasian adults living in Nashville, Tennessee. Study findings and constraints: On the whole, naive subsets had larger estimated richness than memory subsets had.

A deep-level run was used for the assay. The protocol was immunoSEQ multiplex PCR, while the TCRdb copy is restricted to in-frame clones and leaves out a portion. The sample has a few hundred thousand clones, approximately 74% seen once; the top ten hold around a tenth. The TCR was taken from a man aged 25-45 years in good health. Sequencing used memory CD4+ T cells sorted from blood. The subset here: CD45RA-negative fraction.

CDR3 protein: CASSLNGAGGFYSNQPQHF. The DNA for the CDR3 is TGTGCCAGCAGCCTGAATGGGGCAGGGGGATTTTACAGCAATCAGCCCCAGCATTTT. The chain is built from TRBV13 and TRBJ1-5; 7 nucleotides line up with TRBD1. V shed 5 bases, J shed 1 base, and the junction held 17 bases outside the gene matches. This CDR3 region has 19 residues. Germline V CDR1 and CDR2: PRHDT, FYEKMQ (reference sequence). Looking up the rest from reference TRBV13 and TRBJ1-5 gives the full variable domain: AAGVIQSPRHLIKEKRETATLKCYPIPRHDTVYWYQQGPGQDPQFLISFYEKMQSDKGSIPDRFSAQQFSDYHSELNMSSLELGDSALYFCASSLNGAGGFYSNQPQHFGDGTRLSIL.